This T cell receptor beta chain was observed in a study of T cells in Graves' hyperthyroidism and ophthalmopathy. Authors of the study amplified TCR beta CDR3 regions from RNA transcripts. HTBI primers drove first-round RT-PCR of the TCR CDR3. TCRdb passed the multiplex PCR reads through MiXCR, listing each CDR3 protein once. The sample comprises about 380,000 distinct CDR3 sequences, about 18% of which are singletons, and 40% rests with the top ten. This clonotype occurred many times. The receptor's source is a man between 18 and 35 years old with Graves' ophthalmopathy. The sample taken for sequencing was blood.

The DNA of the CDR3 is TGTGCCAGCAGTTACAAGACAGGGAGTGGCTATGGCTACACCTTC. Amino acids: CASSYKTGSGYGYTF. The chain joins TRBV2 to TRBJ1-2, with 7 nucleotides matching TRBD1. Germline V gene lookup returns CDR1 SNHLY and CDR2 FYNNEI. V was pared by 5 bases and J by 4 bases, with 10 bases of the junction left unmatched. This CDR3 spans 15 amino acids.